Listed here are 29 T cell receptor beta chains from one sample, sequenced in a study of control samples from healthy donors and cancer patients. Profiling relied on immunoSEQ multiplex PCR, and the TCRdb table lists in-frame clones only, not all of them. The sample records 150,000 to 200,000 clones, roughly nine tenths being singletons. The sample consisted of blood. The receptor source for this set is a woman aged 25 to 39 in good health.

The V gene is TRBV10-3, the J gene TRBJ2-7, with D perhaps TRBD1 or TRBD2 (7 bases each). The CDR3 runs to 14 residues. Germline V gene lookup returns CDR1 ENHRY and CDR2 SYGVKD. Trimming took off 5 bases at V and 4 bases at J, with 15 bases between the two ends. The CDR3 nucleotides are TGTGCCATCAGTCAGGGGGGGGGAATATACGAGCAGTACTTC. It encodes CAISQGGGIYEQYF.

The rearrangement joins TRBV28 to TRBJ2-1; 7 bases align to TRBD1. V was pared by 5 bases and J by 6 bases, with 7 bases of the junction left unmatched. The CDR3 sequence is 14 residues long. Germline CDR1 reads MDHEN; CDR2 reads SYDVKM. DNA for the CDR3: TGTGCCAGCAGTATCTCTTGGGACAGCAATGAGCAGTTCTTC. Its protein is CASSISWDSNEQFF.

The V call is TRBV5-1, the J call TRBJ2-3; 10 nucleotides line up with TRBD2. Germline V lookup: CDR1 SGHRS, CDR2 YFSETQ. The CDR3 extends over 16 amino acids. Trimming at V came to 7 bases and at J to 0 bases, leaving 8 bases not matched to a gene. This CDR3 reads CASYPGLAASTDTQYF. CDR3 nucleotide sequence: TGCGCCAGCTACCCTGGACTAGCGGCTAGCACAGATACGCAGTATTTT.

The V and J genes are TRBV9 and TRBJ1-4; TRBD1 matches at 8 bases. The CDR3 contains 16 residues. The junction had 9 bases not matched to a gene; V was cut back by 4 bases and J by 4 bases. The V gene's germline CDR1 is SGDLS and CDR2 YYNGEE. This CDR3 reads CASSPSPGGNNEKLFF. Written as DNA, the CDR3 is TGTGCCAGCAGCCCCTCCCCAGGGGGCAATAATGAAAAACTGTTTTTT.

This chain uses TRBV18 with TRBJ1-1; D may be TRBD1 (6 bases). Germline V gives CDR1 KGHSH, CDR2 LQKENI. The CDR3 loop spans 16 amino acids. Trimming took off 8 bases at V and 3 bases at J, with 22 bases between the two ends. The CDR3 loop reads CASVTPTSGEHTEAFF. Written as DNA, the CDR3 is TGTGCCAGCGTCACCCCGACCTCAGGGGAGCACACTGAAGCTTTCTTT. The full variable domain, in which reference TRBV18 and TRBJ1-1 provide the parts outside the CDR3, is NAGVMQNPRHLVRRRGQEARLRCSPMKGHSHVYWYRQLPEEGLKFMVYLQKENIIDESGMPKERFSAEFPKEGPSILRIQQVVRGDSAAYFCASVTPTSGEHTEAFFGQGTRLTVV.

This chain connects TRBV11-2 to TRBJ2-3; TRBD1 might be the D (7 bases). Germline values: CDR1 SGHAT, CDR2 FQNNGV. There are 16 residues in the CDR3. V was cut by 1 base and J by 1 base, with 12 bases left in between. DNA for the CDR3: TGTGCCAGCAGCTTAGGGCGGGGACAGCGCACAGATACGCAGTATTTT. Encoded protein: CASSLGRGQRTDTQYF. The variable domain in full, completed from reference TRBV11-2 and TRBJ2-3, reads EAGVAQSPRYKIIEKRQSVAFWCNPISGHATLYWYQQILGQGPKLLIQFQNNGVVDDSQLPKDRFSAERLKGVDSTLKIQPAKLEDSAVYLCASSLGRGQRTDTQYFGPGTRLTVL.

The rearrangement uses TRBV19 and TRBJ1-2; D is uncertain. V lost 2 bases and J 2 bases, leaving 12 bases between the germline ends. Germline loops: CDR1 LNHDA, CDR2 SQIVND (reference sequence). The CDR3 is 15 residues long. The CDR3 region has the DNA TGTGCCAGTAGTATATGGGGAAGGAGGAACTATGGCTACACCTTC. This sequence encodes CASSIWGRRNYGYTF.

J is TRBJ2-7 and V is TRBV11-2, with 8 bases that match TRBD1. V was pared by 5 bases and J by 3 bases, with 6 bases of the junction left unmatched. The CDR3 is made up of 14 amino acids. The germline V gene encodes CDR1 SGHAT and CDR2 FQNNGV. DNA for the CDR3: TGTGCCAGCAGCCGTATGGGACAGGACTACGAGCAGTACTTC. Its protein product is CASSRMGQDYEQYF.

This sequence joins TRBV19 and TRBJ2-3, with D tentatively TRBD2 (5 bases). CDR3 size: 15 residues. With 8 bases removed from V and 2 bases from J, the gap between germline ends came to 17 bases. Germline assignment: CDR1 LNHDA and CDR2 SQIVND (reference sequence). The CDR3 region has the DNA TGTGCCAGTCGCCTTGGGAGTTCTTTCACAGATACGCAGTATTTT. It specifies CASRLGSSFTDTQYF.

This rearrangement joins TRBV19 to TRBJ1-5; TRBD1 agrees at 7 bases. The CDR3 length is 15 residues. Per germline, CDR1 LNHDA and CDR2 SQIVND (reference sequence). Germline trimming cut 3 bases from V and 6 bases from J; bases unmatched to any gene: 8. The CDR3, as DNA: TGTGCCAGTAGTATTTTCGACAGGGCAAGTCAGCCCCAGCATTTT. Its protein product is CASSIFDRASQPQHF.

About this clone: Other DNA sequences within the sample encode an identical CDR3. This rearrangement joins TRBV5-1 to TRBJ1-5; D unclear. Germline V CDR1 and CDR2: SGHRS, YFSETQ. This CDR3 has 15 amino acids. The V and J ends lost 0 bases and 4 bases respectively, with 11 bases between them. As DNA, the CDR3 is TGCGCCAGCAGCTTGGGAGTAATGGGAAATCAGCCCCAGCATTTT. Translated: CASSLGVMGNQPQHF.

This chain links TRBV20-1 with TRBJ2-7; D not resolved. The germline V and J ends were trimmed by 5 bases and 3 bases, with 8 bases remaining between them. This CDR3 comprises 11 residues. Germline CDR1 DFQATT, CDR2 SNEGSKA (reference sequence). The CDR3 loop reads CSAGPSYEQYF. In DNA, the CDR3 is TGCAGTGCTGGCCCCAGCTACGAGCAGTACTTC.

CDR3 nucleotide sequence: TGTGCCAGCAGTGACCTGTACAATGAGCAGTTCTTC. This translates into CASSDLYNEQFF. V gene TRBV25-1 combines with J gene TRBJ2-1; no definite D call. Per germline, CDR1 MGHDK and CDR2 SYGVNS. The CDR3 spans 12 residues. The ends were cut back, 3 bases at V and 4 bases at J, with 4 bases in the middle.

The chain recombines TRBV28 with TRBJ2-7; 7 nucleotides align to TRBD2. CDR3 length: 10 residues. With 8 bases clipped from V and 5 bases from J, the junction kept 0 bases outside the gene matches. Germline CDR1 and CDR2: MDHEN and SYDVKM. CDR3 amino acids: CASGRDEQYF. The CDR3 DNA reads TGTGCCAGCGGGAGGGACGAGCAGTACTTC. Filled out from reference TRBV28 and TRBJ2-7, the complete variable domain reads DVKVTQSSRYLVKRTGEKVFLECVQDMDHENMFWYRQDPGLGLRLIYFSYDVKMKEKGDIPEGYSVSREKKERFSLILESASTNQTSMYLCASGRDEQYFGPGTRLTVT.

The V and J genes are TRBV24-1 and TRBJ2-5, with 12 bases lining up with TRBD1. The ends lost 3 bases at V and 4 bases at J; junction bases unmatched: 5. Germline V lookup: CDR1 KGHDR, CDR2 SFDVKD. The CDR3 covers 16 residues. This CDR3 is CATSDPGTGGLETQYF. Here the CDR3 DNA reads TGTGCCACCAGTGATCCCGGGACAGGGGGCTTAGAGACCCAGTACTTC.

The rearrangement links TRBV11-2 to TRBJ2-1, with D possibly called TRBD1 or TRBD2 (6 bases each). The V end was cut by 7 bases, the J end by 2 bases, with 15 bases between. Germline loops: CDR1 SGHAT, CDR2 FQNNGV. CDR3 size: 15 residues. CDR3 sequence (DNA): TGTGCCAGCAAAAACAGGGAGGTGCCCTACAATGAGCAGTTCTTC. This translates into CASKNREVPYNEQFF.

For the CDR3, the DNA is TGTGCCAGCAGCTCCACCAGGGTGGCTAATGAAAAACTGTTTTTT. It yields the protein CASSSTRVANEKLFF. The rearrangement uses TRBV5-6 and TRBJ1-4; weak D call: TRBD1 (5 bases). The CDR3 extends over 15 amino acids. Germline V CDR1 and CDR2: SGHDT, YYEEEE. V dropped 3 bases and J dropped 3 bases, with 12 bases sitting between them.

This chain links TRBV19 with TRBJ1-3; D is uncertain. Trimming left V 1 base short and J 0 bases short, with 16 bases between. This CDR3 contains 18 residues. Germline assignment: CDR1 LNHDA and CDR2 SQIVND (reference sequence). CDR3 sequence (DNA): TGTGCCAGTAGTATAGTGGGCAGCCTGGGTCCCTCTGGAAACACCATATATTTT. Translation: CASSIVGSLGPSGNTIYF.

The V call is TRBV25-1, the J call TRBJ1-4; 8 bases map to TRBD1. Germline values: CDR1 MGHDK, CDR2 SYGVNS. With V trimmed by 5 bases and J by 5 bases, 10 bases remained unmatched. There are 16 residues in the CDR3. The CDR3: CASSLYPGQANEKLFF. CDR3 bases: TGTGCCAGCAGTCTTTATCCGGGACAGGCGAATGAAAAACTGTTTTTT.

This clone was detected once. The chain employs TRBV7-2 and TRBJ2-6, with D possibly TRBD1 on 5 matching bases. CDR3 size: 17 residues. The V end lost 10 bases, the J end lost 1 base, and 20 bases lay between the germline ends. Germline CDR1 is SGHTA and CDR2 is FQGNSA. CDR3 residues: CATPGARAQSGANVLTF. For the CDR3, the DNA is TGTGCCACGCCTGGGGCCAGGGCACAGTCTGGGGCCAACGTCCTGACTTTC.

The chain couples TRBV29-1 to TRBJ2-1; 10 bases are shared with TRBD2. The germline CDR1 and CDR2 sequences are SQVTM and ANQGSEA. The V gene end was trimmed by 6 bases and the J gene end by 4 bases; junction bases not matched to a gene: 9. The CDR3 is made up of 15 amino acids. The CDR3 sequence is CSVSSGSGSYNEQFF. Here the CDR3 DNA reads TGCAGCGTATCTAGCGGGAGTGGGAGTTACAATGAGCAGTTCTTC.

The rearrangement links TRBV12-3 or TRBV12-4 to TRBJ2-1; the D is unclear. The V end lost 4 bases, the J end lost 0 bases, and 4 bases lay between the germline ends. The CDR3 length is 13 residues. For the CDR3, the DNA is TGTGCCAGCAGTTCGAACTCCTACAATGAGCAGTTCTTC. Protein sequence: CASSSNSYNEQFF.

This clone was seen a single time. The V call is TRBV4-1, the J call TRBJ2-7; D is perhaps TRBD2 (6 bases). Germline assignment: CDR1 MGHRA and CDR2 YSYEKL. V was trimmed by 3 bases and J by 6 bases, leaving 24 bases between them. This CDR3 comprises 17 residues. The CDR3 protein is CASSHPLRDGRIGEQYF. CDR3 sequence (DNA): TGCGCCAGCAGCCATCCCTTGAGGGACGGGAGAATCGGCGAGCAGTACTTC.

V usage is TRBV7-2 and J usage is TRBJ2-7; tentatively, D is TRBD2 (6 bases). The germline V and J ends were trimmed by 1 base and 2 bases, with 12 bases remaining between them. The V gene's germline CDR1 is SGHTA and CDR2 FQGNSA. The CDR3 runs 15 residues. DNA of the CDR3: TGTGCCAGCAGCTTAGGCCGCGGGGCCGCCTACGAGCAGTACTTC. It codes for CASSLGRGAAYEQYF.

This clone was found once. This chain uses TRBV7-8 with TRBJ1-6, with D uncertain. This CDR3 is 15 amino acids long. From germline, CDR1 is SGHVS and CDR2 FQNEAQ. V was pared by 4 bases and J by 9 bases, with 16 bases between. This CDR3 is CASSWMIAGGSPLHF. Written as DNA, the CDR3 is TGTGCCAGCAGCTGGATGATTGCCGGCGGTTCACCCCTCCACTTT.

The V gene is TRBV18, the J gene TRBJ2-7, with unresolved D. Deletions cut 1 base from V and 2 bases from J, with 6 bases between. CDR3 size: 13 residues. Germline-derived CDR1 and CDR2 are KGHSH and LQKENI. The CDR3 is CASSPQRTYEQYF. CDR3 nucleotide sequence: TGTGCCAGCTCACCACAGAGAACCTACGAGCAGTACTTC.

The V gene is TRBV2, the J gene TRBJ2-4; D not resolved. V was trimmed by 4 bases and J by 0 bases, leaving 4 bases between them. Per germline, CDR1 SNHLY and CDR2 FYNNEI. The CDR3 has 13 amino acids. CDR3: CASSGLAKNIQYF. CDR3 nucleotide sequence: TGTGCCAGCAGTGGCCTAGCCAAAAACATTCAGTACTTC.

In DNA, the CDR3 is TGTGCCAGCAGCCTATCGACAGCCTACGAGCAGTACTTC. It is translated as CASSLSTAYEQYF. The chain has TRBV7-9 and TRBJ2-7; possibly TRBD1 for D (5 bases). V lost 5 bases and J 2 bases, leaving 10 bases between the germline ends. CDR1 and CDR2 (germline): SEHNR, FQNEAQ (reference sequence). The CDR3 extends over 13 amino acids.

The V gene is TRBV28, the J gene TRBJ1-4; D might be TRBD1 (6 bases). Trimming left V 2 bases short and J 3 bases short, with 13 bases between. Germline lookup yields CDR1 MDHEN and CDR2 SYDVKM. The CDR3 spans 16 residues. The chain's CDR3 is CASSLRGGMANEKLFF. The DNA of the CDR3 is TGTGCCAGCAGTTTAAGAGGGGGGATGGCTAATGAAAAACTGTTTTTT.